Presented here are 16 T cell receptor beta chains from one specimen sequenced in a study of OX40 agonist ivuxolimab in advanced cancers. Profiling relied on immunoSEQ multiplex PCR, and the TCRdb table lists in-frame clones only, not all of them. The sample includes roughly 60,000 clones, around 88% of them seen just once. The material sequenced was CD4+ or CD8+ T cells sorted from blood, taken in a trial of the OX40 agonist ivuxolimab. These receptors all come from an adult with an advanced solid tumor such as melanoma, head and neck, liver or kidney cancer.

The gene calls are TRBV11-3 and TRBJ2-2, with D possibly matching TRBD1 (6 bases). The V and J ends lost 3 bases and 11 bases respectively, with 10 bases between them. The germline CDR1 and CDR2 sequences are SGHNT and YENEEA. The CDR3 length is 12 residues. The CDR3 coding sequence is TGTGCCAGCAGCTTCAGGGGTGGAGAGCTGTTTTTT. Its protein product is CASSFRGGELFF.

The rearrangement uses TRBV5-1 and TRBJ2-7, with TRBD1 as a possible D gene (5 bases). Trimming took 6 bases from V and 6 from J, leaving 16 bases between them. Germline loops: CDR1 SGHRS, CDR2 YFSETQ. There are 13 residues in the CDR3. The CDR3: CASTTPGRVEQYF. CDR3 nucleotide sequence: TGCGCCAGCACCACGCCGGGCAGGGTCGAGCAGTACTTC.

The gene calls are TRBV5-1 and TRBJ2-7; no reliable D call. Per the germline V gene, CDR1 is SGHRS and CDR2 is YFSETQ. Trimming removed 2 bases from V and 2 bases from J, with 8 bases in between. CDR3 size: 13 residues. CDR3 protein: CASSLSIPYEQYF. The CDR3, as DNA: TGCGCCAGCAGCTTATCGATACCCTACGAGCAGTACTTC.

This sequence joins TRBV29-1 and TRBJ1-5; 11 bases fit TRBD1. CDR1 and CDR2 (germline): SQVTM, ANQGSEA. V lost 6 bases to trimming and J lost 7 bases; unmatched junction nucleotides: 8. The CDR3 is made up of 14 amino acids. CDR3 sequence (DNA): TGCAGCGTGTCGGACAGGGGGCGAGGGCAGCCCCAGCATTTT. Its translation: CSVSDRGRGQPQHF.

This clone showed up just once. The CDR3 bases are TGTGCCAGCAGCTTATCCCAGGAACATGGCTACACCTTC. The encoded protein is CASSLSQEHGYTF. The genes are TRBV7-2 and TRBJ1-2; D not resolved. CDR3 length equals 13 residues. Trimming removed 2 bases at V and 6 bases at J, with 10 bases between. Germline V gene sequence: CDR1 SGHTA, CDR2 FQGNSA.

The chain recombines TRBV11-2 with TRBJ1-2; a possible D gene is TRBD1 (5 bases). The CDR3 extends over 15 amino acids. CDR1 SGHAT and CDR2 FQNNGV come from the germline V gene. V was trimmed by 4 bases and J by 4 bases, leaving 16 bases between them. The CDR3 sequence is CASSSLSGTSYGYTF. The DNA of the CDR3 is TGTGCCAGCAGCTCGCTTTCCGGGACTTCCTATGGCTACACCTTC.

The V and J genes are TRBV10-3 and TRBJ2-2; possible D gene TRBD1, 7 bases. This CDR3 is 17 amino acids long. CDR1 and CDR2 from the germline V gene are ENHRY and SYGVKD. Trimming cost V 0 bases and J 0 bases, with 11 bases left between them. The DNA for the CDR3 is TGTGCCATCAGTGAGTCCGCGGGACAGTCGAACACCGGGGAGCTGTTTTTT. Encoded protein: CAISESAGQSNTGELFF.

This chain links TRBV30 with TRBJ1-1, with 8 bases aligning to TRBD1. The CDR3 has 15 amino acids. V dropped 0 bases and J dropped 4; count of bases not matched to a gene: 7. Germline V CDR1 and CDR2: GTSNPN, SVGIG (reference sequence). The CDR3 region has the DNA TGTGCCTGGAGTGTCGGGAACAGGGGGGTCACTGAAGCTTTCTTT. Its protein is CAWSVGNRGVTEAFF. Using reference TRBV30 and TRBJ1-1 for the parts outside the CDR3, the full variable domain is SQTIHQWPATLVQPVGSPLSLECTVEGTSNPNLYWYRQAAGRGLQLLFYSVGIGQISSEVPQNLSASRPQDRQFILSSKKLLLSDSGFYLCAWSVGNRGVTEAFFGQGTRLTVV.

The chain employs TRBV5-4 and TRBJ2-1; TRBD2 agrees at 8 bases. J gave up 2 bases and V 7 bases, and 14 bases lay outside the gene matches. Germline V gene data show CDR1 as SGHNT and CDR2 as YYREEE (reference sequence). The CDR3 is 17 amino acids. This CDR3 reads CASSGSGGQTAYNEQFF. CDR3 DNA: TGTGCCAGCTCGGGGAGCGGGGGCCAAACGGCCTACAATGAGCAGTTCTTC.

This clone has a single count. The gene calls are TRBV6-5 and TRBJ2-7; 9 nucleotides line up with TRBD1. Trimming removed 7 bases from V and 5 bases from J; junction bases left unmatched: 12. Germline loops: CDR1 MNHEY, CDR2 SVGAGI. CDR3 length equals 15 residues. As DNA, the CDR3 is TGTGCCAGCACTAGTCTCGGGACAGGGTTAGACGAGCAGTACTTC. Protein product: CASTSLGTGLDEQYF.

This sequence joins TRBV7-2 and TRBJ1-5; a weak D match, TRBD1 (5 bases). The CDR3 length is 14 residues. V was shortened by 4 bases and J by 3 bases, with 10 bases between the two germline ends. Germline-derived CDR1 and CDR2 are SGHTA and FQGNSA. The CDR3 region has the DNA TGTGCCAGCAGCTGGGGACTTAACAATCAGCCCCAGCATTTT. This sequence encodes CASSWGLNNQPQHF.

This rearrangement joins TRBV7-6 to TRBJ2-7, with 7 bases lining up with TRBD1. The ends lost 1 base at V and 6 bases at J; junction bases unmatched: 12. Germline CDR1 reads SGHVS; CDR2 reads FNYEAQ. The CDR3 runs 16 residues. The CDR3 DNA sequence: TGTGCCAGCAGCTTAGTATCGTCGACAGGGTCTGGCGAGCAGTACTTC. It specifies CASSLVSSTGSGEQYF.

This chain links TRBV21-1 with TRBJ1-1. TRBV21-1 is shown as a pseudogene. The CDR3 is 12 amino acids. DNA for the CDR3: TGTGCCAGCAGCACCCGACCGGCGGAAGCTTTCTTT. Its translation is CASSTRPAEAFF.

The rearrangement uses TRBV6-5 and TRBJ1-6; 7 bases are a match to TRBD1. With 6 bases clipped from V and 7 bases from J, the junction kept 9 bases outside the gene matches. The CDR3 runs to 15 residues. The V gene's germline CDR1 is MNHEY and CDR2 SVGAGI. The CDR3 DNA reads TGTGCCAGCAGACCGGGACAGCGCGAGAATTCACCCCTCCACTTT. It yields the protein CASRPGQRENSPLHF.

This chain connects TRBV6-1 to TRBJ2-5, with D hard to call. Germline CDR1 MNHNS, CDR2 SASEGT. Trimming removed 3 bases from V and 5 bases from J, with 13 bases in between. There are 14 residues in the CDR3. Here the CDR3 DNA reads TGTGCCAGCAGTGAGCATGGGCCTTGGGAGACCCAGTACTTC. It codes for CASSEHGPWETQYF.

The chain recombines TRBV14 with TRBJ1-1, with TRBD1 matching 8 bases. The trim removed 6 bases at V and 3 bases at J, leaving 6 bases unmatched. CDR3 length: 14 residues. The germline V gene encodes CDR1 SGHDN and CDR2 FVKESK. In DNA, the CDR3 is TGTGCCAGCAGACGCAGGGGGCCTCACACTGAAGCTTTCTTT. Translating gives CASRRRGPHTEAFF.